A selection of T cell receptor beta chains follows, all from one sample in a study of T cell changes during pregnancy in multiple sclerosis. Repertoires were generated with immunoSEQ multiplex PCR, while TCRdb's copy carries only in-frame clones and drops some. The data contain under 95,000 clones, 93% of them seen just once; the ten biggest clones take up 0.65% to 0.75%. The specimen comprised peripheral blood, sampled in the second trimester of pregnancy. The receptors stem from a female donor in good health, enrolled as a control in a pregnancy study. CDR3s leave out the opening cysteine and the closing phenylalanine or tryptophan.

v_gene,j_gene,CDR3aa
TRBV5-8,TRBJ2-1,ASSFTSGGLSPNEQF
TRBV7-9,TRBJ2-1,ASSSDNEQF
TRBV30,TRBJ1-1,AWSVPGNTEAF
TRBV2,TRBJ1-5,ASSDPNIGQFNQPQH
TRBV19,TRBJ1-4,ASSMGRATNEKLF
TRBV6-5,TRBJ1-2,ASSSSTEGYT
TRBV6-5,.,ASSLLGRSEQY
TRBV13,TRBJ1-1,ASSRFIGTVNTEAF
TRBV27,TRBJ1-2,ASSSEPWDIHGYT
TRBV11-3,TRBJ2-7,ASSLDSTYEQY
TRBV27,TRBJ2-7,ASSLEGRGGSYEQY
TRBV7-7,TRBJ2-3,ASSLETLDTQY
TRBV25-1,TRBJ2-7,ASIGGAPSYEQY
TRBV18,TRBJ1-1,ASSPTLNQNTEAF
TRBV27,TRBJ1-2,ASSLGQYDGYT
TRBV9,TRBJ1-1,ASSPGVTGGTEAF
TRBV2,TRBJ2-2,ASSGQGIVTGELF
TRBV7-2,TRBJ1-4,ASSPLAGEYEKLF
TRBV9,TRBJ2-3,ASSVAGAITADTQY
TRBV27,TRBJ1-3,ASSSTGIGNTIY
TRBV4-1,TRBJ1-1,ASSRGRTGRAF
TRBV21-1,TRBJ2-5,ASSKAGGCLETQY
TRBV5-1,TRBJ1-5,ASSLAGGEGNQPQH
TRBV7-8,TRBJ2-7,ASSLIRDREYEQY
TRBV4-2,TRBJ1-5,ASSHAGTDNQPQH
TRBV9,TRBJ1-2,ASSGPGGLGYGYT
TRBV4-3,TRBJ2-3,ASSKGLAGASTDTQY
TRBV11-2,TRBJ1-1,ASVGAPGTEAF
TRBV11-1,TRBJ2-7,ASSGNRDRALGEQY
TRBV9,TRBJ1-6,ASSVGQGDSPLH
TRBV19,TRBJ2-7,ASSTGQGAVNEQY
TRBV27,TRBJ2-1,ASSIRTGAYNEQF
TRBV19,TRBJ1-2,ASSLDRGNYGYT
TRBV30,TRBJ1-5,AWSSRGNQPQH
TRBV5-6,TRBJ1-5,ASSLDRSNQPQH
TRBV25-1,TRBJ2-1,ASSSWAGLNNEQF
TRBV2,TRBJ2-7,AGGDRLLSGEQY
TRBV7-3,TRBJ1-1,ASKEGINTEAF
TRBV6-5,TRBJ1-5,ASRGFGGNQPQH
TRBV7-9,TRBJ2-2,ASTIDTGELF
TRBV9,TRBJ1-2,ASSPGTSPTNYGYT
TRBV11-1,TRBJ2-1,ASSLDARAARRI
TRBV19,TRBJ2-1,ASTSEGLAGFDEQF
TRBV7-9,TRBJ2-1,ASSFLRDRAYEQF
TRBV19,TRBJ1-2,ASTKTDYGYT
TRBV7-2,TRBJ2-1,ASSHGASGRNEQF
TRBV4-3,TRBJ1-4,ASSQDGGTANEKLF
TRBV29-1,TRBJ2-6,SAQKSGANVLT
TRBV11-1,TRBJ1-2,ASSLESGYGYT
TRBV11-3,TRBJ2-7,ASSLSKGGLSYEQY
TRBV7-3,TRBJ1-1,ASSLFSRGVTEAF
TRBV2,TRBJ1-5,ASRDRVSNQPQH
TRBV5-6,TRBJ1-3,ASNPFSGAGNTIY
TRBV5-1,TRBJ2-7,ASSPRTGGPYEQY
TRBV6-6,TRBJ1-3,ASSKKDIVGNTIY